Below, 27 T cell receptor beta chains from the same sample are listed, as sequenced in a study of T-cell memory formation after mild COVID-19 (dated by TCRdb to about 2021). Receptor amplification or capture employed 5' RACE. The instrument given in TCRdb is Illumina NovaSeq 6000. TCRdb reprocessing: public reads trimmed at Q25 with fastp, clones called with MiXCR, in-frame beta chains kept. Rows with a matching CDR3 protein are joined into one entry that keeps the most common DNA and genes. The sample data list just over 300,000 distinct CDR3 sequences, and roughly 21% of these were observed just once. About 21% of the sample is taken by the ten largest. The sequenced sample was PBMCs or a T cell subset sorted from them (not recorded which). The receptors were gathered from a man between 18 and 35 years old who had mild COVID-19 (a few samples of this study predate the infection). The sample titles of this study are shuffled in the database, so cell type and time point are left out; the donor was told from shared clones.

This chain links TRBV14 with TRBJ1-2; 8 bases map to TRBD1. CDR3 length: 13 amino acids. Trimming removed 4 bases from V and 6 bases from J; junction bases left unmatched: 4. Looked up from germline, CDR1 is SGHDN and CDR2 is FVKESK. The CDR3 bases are TGTGCCAGCAGCCCGAGGACAGGGCATGGCTACACCTTC. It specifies CASSPRTGHGYTF.

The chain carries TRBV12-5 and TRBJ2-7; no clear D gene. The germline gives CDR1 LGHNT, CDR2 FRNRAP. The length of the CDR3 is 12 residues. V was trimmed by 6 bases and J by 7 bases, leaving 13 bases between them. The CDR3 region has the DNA TGTGCTAGTGGCACTCTCCGAGGAGAGCAGTACTTC. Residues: CASGTLRGEQYF.

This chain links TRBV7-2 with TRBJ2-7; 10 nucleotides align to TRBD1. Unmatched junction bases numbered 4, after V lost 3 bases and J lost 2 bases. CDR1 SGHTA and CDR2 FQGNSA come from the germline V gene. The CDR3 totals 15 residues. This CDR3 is CASSFAGTGAYEQYF. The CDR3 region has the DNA TGTGCCAGCAGCTTCGCCGGGACAGGGGCCTACGAGCAGTACTTC.

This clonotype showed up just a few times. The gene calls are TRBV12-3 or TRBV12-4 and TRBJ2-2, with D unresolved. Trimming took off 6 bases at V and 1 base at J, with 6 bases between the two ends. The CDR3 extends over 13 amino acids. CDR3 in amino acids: CASRPGNTGELFF. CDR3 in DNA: TGTGCCAGCAGGCCAGGGAACACCGGGGAGCTGTTTTTT.

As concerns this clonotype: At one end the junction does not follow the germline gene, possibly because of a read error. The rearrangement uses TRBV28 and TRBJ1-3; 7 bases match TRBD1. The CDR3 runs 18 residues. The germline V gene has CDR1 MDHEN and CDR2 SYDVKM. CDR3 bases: TGTGCCAGCAGTTCCGTCATAAACCCCAGGGGGTTGGGAAACACCATGTATTTT. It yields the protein CASSSVINPRGLGNTMYF. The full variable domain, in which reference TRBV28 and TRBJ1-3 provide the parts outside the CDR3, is DVKVTQSSRYLVKRTGEKVFLECVQDMDHENMFWYRQDPGLGLRLIYFSYDVKMKEKGDIPEGYSVSREKKERFSLILESASTNQTSMYLCASSSVINPRGLGNTMYFGEGSWLTVV.

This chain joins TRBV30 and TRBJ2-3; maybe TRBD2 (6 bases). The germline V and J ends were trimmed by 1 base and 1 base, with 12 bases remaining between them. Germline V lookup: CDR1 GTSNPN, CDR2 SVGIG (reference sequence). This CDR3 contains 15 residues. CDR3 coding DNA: TGTGCCTGGAGTGACGGGAGTAGCGGCACAGATACGCAGTATTTT. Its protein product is CAWSDGSSGTDTQYF.

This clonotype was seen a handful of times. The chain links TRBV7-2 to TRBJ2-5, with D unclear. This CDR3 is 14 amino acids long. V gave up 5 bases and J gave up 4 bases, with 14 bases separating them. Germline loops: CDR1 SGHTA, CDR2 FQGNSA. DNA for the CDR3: TGTGCCAGCAGCCCTGGACGGTGGGGAGAGACCCAGTACTTC. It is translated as CASSPGRWGETQYF.

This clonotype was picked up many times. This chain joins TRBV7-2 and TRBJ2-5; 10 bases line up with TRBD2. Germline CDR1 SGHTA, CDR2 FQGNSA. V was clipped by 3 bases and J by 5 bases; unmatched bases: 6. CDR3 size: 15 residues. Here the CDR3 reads CASSLISGGIETQYF. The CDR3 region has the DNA TGTGCCAGCAGCTTGATTAGCGGGGGGATCGAGACCCAGTACTTC.

The CDR3 nucleotides are TGTGCCAGCAGTTCCTCCTCGACAGCCAACTATGGCTACACCTTC. This translates into CASSSSSTANYGYTF. This rearrangement joins TRBV12-3 or TRBV12-4 to TRBJ1-2; tentative D call: TRBD1 (5 bases). The V gene lost 4 bases and the J gene lost 2 bases, with 14 bases spanning the gap. The CDR3 length is 15 residues.

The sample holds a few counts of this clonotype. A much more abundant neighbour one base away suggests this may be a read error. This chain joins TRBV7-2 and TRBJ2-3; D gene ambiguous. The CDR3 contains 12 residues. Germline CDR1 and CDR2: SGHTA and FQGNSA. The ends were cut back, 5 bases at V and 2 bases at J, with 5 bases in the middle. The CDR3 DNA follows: TGTGCCAGCAGCCCCATCACAGATACGCAGTATTTT. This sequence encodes CASSPITDTQYF.

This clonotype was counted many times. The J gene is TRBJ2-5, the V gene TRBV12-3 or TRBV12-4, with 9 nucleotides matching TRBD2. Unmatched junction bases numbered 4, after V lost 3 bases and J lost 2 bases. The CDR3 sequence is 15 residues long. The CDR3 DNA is TGTGCCAGCAGTTTCCTAGCGGGGTCTCAAGAGACCCAGTACTTC. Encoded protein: CASSFLAGSQETQYF.

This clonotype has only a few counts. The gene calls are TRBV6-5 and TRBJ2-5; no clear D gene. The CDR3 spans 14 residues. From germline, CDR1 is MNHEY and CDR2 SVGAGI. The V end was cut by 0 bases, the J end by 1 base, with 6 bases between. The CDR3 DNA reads TGTGCCAGCAGTTACTCGAAGCGCCAAGAGACCCAGTACTTC. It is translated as CASSYSKRQETQYF.

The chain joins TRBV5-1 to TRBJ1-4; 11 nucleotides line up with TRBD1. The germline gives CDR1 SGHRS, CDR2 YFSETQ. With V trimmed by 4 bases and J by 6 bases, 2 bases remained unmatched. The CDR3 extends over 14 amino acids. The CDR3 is CASSLDRGHEKLFF. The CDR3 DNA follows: TGCGCCAGCAGCCTGGACAGGGGGCATGAAAAACTGTTTTTT.

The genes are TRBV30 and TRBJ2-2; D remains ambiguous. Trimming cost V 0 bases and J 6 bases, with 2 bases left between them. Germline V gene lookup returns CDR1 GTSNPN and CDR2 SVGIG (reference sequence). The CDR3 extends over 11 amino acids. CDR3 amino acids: CAWSVPGELFF. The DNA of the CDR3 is TGTGCCTGGAGTGTACCCGGGGAGCTGTTTTTT.

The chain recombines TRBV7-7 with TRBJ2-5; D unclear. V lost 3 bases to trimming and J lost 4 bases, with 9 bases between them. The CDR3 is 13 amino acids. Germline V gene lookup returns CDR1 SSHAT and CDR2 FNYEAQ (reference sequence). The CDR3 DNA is TGTGCCAGCAGCTTTGCTCTTGGAGAGACCCAGTACTTC. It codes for CASSFALGETQYF.

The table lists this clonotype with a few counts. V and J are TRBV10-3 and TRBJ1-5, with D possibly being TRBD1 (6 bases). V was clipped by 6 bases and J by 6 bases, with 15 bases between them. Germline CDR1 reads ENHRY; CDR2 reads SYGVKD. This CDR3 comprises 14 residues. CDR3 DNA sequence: TGTGCCATCAGCCCAGGGGTCGGGGGTCAGCCCCAGCATTTT. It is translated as CAISPGVGGQPQHF.

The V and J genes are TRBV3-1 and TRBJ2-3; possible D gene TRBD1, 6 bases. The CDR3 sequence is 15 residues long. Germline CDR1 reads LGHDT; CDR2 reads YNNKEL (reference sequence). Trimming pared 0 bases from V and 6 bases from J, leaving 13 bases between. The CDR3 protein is CASSQEWGRGDTQYF. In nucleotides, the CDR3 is TGTGCCAGCAGCCAAGAGTGGGGGCGCGGGGATACGCAGTATTTT.

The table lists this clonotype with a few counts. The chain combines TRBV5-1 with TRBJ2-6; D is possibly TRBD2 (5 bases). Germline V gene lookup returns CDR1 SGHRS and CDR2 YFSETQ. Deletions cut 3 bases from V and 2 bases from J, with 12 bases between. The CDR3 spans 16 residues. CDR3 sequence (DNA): TGCGCCAGCAGCTCGCTCGTCGGGACTGGGGCCAACGTCCTGACTTTC. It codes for CASSSLVGTGANVLTF.

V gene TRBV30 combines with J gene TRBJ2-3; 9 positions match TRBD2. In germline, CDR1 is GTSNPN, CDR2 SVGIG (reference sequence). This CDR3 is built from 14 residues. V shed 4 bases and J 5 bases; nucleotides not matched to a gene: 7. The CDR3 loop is CAWTEAGGVDTQYF. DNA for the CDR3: TGTGCCTGGACGGAAGCGGGGGGCGTAGATACGCAGTATTTT. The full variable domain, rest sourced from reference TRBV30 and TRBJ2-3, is SQTIHQWPATLVQPVGSPLSLECTVEGTSNPNLYWYRQAAGRGLQLLFYSVGIGQISSEVPQNLSASRPQDRQFILSSKKLLLSDSGFYLCAWTEAGGVDTQYFGPGTRLTVL.

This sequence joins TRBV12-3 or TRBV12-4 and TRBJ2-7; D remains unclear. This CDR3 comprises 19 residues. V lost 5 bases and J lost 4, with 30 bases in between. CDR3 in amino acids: CASSPLGLPPGHLIYEQYF. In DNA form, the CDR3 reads TGTGCCAGCAGTCCTCTGGGTCTCCCGCCCGGCCACCTAATTTACGAGCAGTACTTC.

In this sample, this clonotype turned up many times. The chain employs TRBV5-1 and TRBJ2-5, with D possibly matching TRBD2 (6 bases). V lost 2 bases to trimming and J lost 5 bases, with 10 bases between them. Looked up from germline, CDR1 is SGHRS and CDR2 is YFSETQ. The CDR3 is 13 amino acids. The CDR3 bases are TGCGCCAGCAGCTTCGCGGGGCTTGAGACCCAGTACTTC. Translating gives CASSFAGLETQYF. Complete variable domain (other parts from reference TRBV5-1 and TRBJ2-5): KAGVTQTPRYLIKTRGQQVTLSCSPISGHRSVSWYQQTPGQGLQFLFEYFSETQRNKGNFPGRFSGRQFSNSRSEMNVSTLELGDSALYLCASSFAGLETQYFGPGTRLLVL.

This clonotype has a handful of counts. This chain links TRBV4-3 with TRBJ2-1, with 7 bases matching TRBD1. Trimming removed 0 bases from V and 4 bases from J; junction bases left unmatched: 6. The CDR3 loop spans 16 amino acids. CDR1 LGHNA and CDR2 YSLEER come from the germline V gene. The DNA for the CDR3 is TGCGCCAGCAGCCAAGATGGGAAGGGGGCTTACAATGAGCAGTTCTTC. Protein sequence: CASSQDGKGAYNEQFF.

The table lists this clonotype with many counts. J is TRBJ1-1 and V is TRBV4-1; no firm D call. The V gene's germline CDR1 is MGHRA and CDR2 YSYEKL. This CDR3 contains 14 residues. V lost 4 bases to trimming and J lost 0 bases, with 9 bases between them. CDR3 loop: CASSLLGMNTEAFF. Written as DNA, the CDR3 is TGCGCCAGCAGCCTTCTAGGGATGAACACTGAAGCTTTCTTT.

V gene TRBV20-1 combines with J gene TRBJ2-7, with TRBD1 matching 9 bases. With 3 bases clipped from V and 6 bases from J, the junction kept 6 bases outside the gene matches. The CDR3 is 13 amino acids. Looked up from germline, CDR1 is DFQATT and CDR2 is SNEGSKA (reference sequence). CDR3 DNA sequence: TGCAGTGCTAGGAGAGACAGGGGGTTCGAGCAGTACGTC. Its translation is CSARRDRGFEQYV.

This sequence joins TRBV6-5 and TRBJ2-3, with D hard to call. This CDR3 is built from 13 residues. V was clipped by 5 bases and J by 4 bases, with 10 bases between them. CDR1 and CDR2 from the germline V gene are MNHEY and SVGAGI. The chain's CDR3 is CASSTQAADTQYF. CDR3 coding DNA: TGTGCCAGCAGTACCCAGGCGGCAGATACGCAGTATTTT.

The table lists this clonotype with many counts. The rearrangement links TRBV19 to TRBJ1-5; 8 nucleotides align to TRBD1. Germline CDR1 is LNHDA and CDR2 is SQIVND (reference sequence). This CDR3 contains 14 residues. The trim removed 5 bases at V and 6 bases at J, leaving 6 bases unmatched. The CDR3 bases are TGTGCCAGTAGTCCCAGGGGGCTGGGTCAGCCCCAGCATTTT. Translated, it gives CASSPRGLGQPQHF.

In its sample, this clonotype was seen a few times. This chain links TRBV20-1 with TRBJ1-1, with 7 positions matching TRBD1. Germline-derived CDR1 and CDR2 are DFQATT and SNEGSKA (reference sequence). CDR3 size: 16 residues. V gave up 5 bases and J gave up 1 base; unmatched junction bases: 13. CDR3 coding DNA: TGCAGTGCTGAGCCTCTAACAGGGGTGTGGAACACTGAAGCTTTCTTT. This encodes CSAEPLTGVWNTEAFF.